This T cell receptor (beta chain) was identified in a study of T cell responses to AZD1222 COVID-19 vaccine. The germline V gene has CDR1 WNHNN and CDR2 SYGVQD (reference sequence). Trimming removed 4 bases from V and 10 bases from J, with 14 bases in between. This CDR3 contains 13 residues. The method was immunoSEQ multiplex PCR; TCRdb's version includes in-frame clones alone and lacks a portion of them. The sample carries more than 95,000 clones, nearly 90% recorded once. The chain combines TRBV10-1 with TRBJ2-1; a weak D match, TRBD2 (5 bases). This sequence originates from an adult who received the AZD1222 COVID-19 vaccine. This material consisted of peripheral blood, taken 28 days after the second AZD1222 dose. For the CDR3, the DNA is TGCGCCAGCAGTGTCCAGGTTCCGGGGGAGCAGTTCTTC. Residues: CASSVQVPGEQFF.